There are a few counts of the clone carrying this T cell receptor beta chain. Antigen specificity is unknown. The time point denotes: blood at routine non-recurrence follow-up after resection. Tumor, nontumor lung or frozen PBMC supplied whole RNA, sequenced without sorting. The sample belongs to a study of spatial heterogeneity in lung cancer. Study-level background: Sequence detection consistently recorded a greater number of beta-chain than alpha-chain sequences. Raw sequencing reads included, on average, more than eight appearances of each unique TCR and UMI combination. Notes on the study in general: Tumor TCRs that were ubiquitous and expanded showed up in blood more at resection than follow-up.

In the library, each TCR cDNA molecule bore its own unique molecular identifier. TCRdb redid the calling of the 5' RACE reads with MiXCR, one entry per CDR3 protein. The sample carries roughly 120,000 distinct CDR3 sequences, 10% to 15% recorded once. The source is a male donor with early-stage non-small cell lung cancer. The sequenced sample was PBMCs, obtained at follow-up.

CDR3 amino acids: CASRDRGETQYF. As DNA, the CDR3 is TGTGCCAGCAGGGATAGGGGGGAGACCCAGTACTTC. J is TRBJ2-5 and V is TRBV12-3 or TRBV12-4, with a weak D call TRBD1 (6 bases). The CDR3 length is 12 residues. The V gene lost 6 bases and the J gene lost 5 bases, with 10 bases spanning the gap.